This T cell receptor (beta chain) appears in the sequencing data of a study of T cells in tuberculosis. Some clones are missing from TCRdb's copy, which holds only in-frame ones; the method was immunoSEQ multiplex PCR. The profile shows about 20,000 clones, roughly nine tenths of them singletons. V gave up 2 bases and J gave up 7 bases; unmatched junction bases: 10. The CDR3 extends over 15 amino acids. Germline loops: CDR1 LNHDA, CDR2 SQIVND (reference sequence). The sequence derives from a donor under 30 with latent tuberculosis or without tuberculosis infection. The J gene is TRBJ2-7, the V gene TRBV19; 8 bases match TRBD1. Material for sequencing was PBMCs. The CDR3 DNA reads TGTGCCAGTAGTATAAGACAGGGGCCCTCGGGTGAGCAGTACTTC. Protein sequence: CASSIRQGPSGEQYF.